Listed below are T cell receptor beta chains from one sample, sequenced in a study of shared clonotypes between healthy human individuals. Data came from immunoSEQ multiplex PCR; TCRdb stores just in-frame clones and leaves some out. The table records fewer than 1.4 million clones, around three quarters of them present only once. Material for sequencing was memory CD4+ T cells from PBMCs. These receptor sequences come from a man younger than 35 in good health. Some clones in this sample may be carry-over from other donors' samples. Both conserved end residues are part of each CDR3. D genes are given only for firm matches. Only part of the rows carry a size: once, few, many, or a class if the clone is expanded.

abundance: few
j_gene: TRBJ2-2
v_gene: TRBV20-1
d_gene: -
CDR3aa: CSAKDTGELFF
CDR3nt: TGCAGTGCTAAGGACACCGGGGAGCTGTTTTTT

abundance: -
j_gene: TRBJ2-5
v_gene: TRBV30
d_gene: -
CDR3aa: CAWSVRETQYF
CDR3nt: TGTGCCTGGAGTGTCAGGGAGACCCAGTACTTC

abundance: -
j_gene: TRBJ2-5
v_gene: TRBV9
d_gene: TRBD2
CDR3aa: CASSAGLAGETQYF
CDR3nt: TGTGCCAGCAGCGCGGGACTAGCAGGAGAGACCCAGTACTTC

abundance: few
j_gene: TRBJ1-2
v_gene: TRBV30
d_gene: -
CDR3aa: CAFARAVMRANYGYTF
CDR3nt: TGTGCCTTCGCCCGGGCCGTTATGAGGGCTAACTATGGCTACACCTTC

abundance: -
j_gene: TRBJ1-4
v_gene: TRBV9
d_gene: -
CDR3aa: CASSRDGATNEKLFF
CDR3nt: TGTGCCAGCAGCAGGGACGGTGCAACTAATGAAAAACTGTTTTTT

abundance: -
j_gene: TRBJ2-7
v_gene: TRBV10-3
d_gene: -
CDR3aa: CAISENYLDYEQYF
CDR3nt: TGTGCCATCAGTGAAAACTATTTGGACTACGAGCAGTACTTC

abundance: -
j_gene: TRBJ2-7
v_gene: TRBV28
d_gene: -
CDR3aa: CATQNFKQYF
CDR3nt: TGTGCCACCCAAAATTTCAAGCAGTACTTC

abundance: -
j_gene: TRBJ2-1
v_gene: TRBV9
d_gene: -
CDR3aa: CASSPQWSGMGDEQFF
CDR3nt: TGTGCCAGCAGCCCCCAGTGGTCAGGGATGGGTGATGAGCAGTTCTTC

abundance: -
j_gene: TRBJ2-7
v_gene: TRBV7-9
d_gene: TRBD1
CDR3aa: CASSLGQDPAYKQYF
CDR3nt: TGTGCCAGCAGCTTGGGACAGGACCCCGCCTACAAGCAGTACTTC

abundance: -
j_gene: TRBJ1-5
v_gene: TRBV5-3
d_gene: -
CDR3aa: CARSSKGWWDQPQHF
CDR3nt: TGTGCCAGAAGCTCGAAGGGGTGGTGGGATCAGCCCCAGCATTTT

abundance: -
j_gene: TRBJ2-5
v_gene: TRBV12-5
d_gene: -
CDR3aa: CASGLGLAMQETQYF
CDR3nt: TGTGCTAGTGGTTTGGGATTAGCGATGCAAGAGACCCAGTACTTC

abundance: -
j_gene: TRBJ2-1
v_gene: TRBV9
d_gene: TRBD2
CDR3aa: CASSARLAASYNEQFF
CDR3nt: TGTGCCAGCAGCGCCCGTCTAGCGGCAAGCTACAATGAGCAGTTCTTC

abundance: -
j_gene: TRBJ2-2
v_gene: TRBV14
d_gene: TRBD2
CDR3aa: CASSQRSSGGPGELFF
CDR3nt: TGTGCCAGCAGCCAACGATCTAGCGGGGGGCCCGGGGAGCTGTTTTTT

abundance: -
j_gene: TRBJ2-4
v_gene: TRBV5-8
d_gene: -
CDR3aa: CASSFDGDIQYF
CDR3nt: TGTGCCAGCAGCTTTGACGGTGACATTCAGTACTTC

abundance: -
j_gene: TRBJ2-7
v_gene: TRBV7-6
d_gene: -
CDR3aa: CASSLADEQYF
CDR3nt: TGTGCCAGCAGCTTAGCGGACGAGCAGTACTTC

abundance: -
j_gene: TRBJ1-6
v_gene: TRBV7-2
d_gene: -
CDR3aa: CASSSGPNSPLHF
CDR3nt: TGTGCCAGCAGCTCCGGTCCGAATTCGCCCCTCCACTTT

abundance: -
j_gene: TRBJ1-1
v_gene: TRBV30
d_gene: -
CDR3aa: CAWRKPDRNTEAFF
CDR3nt: TGTGCCTGGAGAAAACCGGACAGGAACACTGAAGCTTTCTTT

abundance: -
j_gene: TRBJ1-5
v_gene: TRBV7-2
d_gene: TRBD1
CDR3aa: CASSLLDRGIGNQPQHF
CDR3nt: TGTGCCAGCAGCTTATTGGACAGGGGGATTGGCAATCAGCCCCAGCATTTT

abundance: -
j_gene: TRBJ2-1
v_gene: TRBV28
d_gene: -
CDR3aa: CASRYRVNEQFF
CDR3nt: TGTGCCAGCAGGTACAGGGTGAATGAGCAGTTCTTC

abundance: few
j_gene: TRBJ1-2
v_gene: TRBV5-6
d_gene: -
CDR3aa: CASSLVGNGYTF
CDR3nt: TGTGCCAGCAGCTTGGTTGGGAATGGCTACACCTTC

abundance: -
j_gene: TRBJ2-1
v_gene: TRBV20-1
d_gene: -
CDR3aa: CSATLGGEQFF
CDR3nt: TGCAGTGCTACCTTAGGAGGTGAGCAGTTCTTC

abundance: -
j_gene: TRBJ2-5
v_gene: TRBV28
d_gene: TRBD2
CDR3aa: CASSLSGSQETQYF
CDR3nt: TGTGCCAGCAGTTTAAGCGGGAGCCAGGAGACCCAGTACTTC

abundance: once
j_gene: TRBJ2-3
v_gene: TRBV7-6
d_gene: -
CDR3aa: CASSINTGTRPDTQYF
CDR3nt: TGTGCCAGCAGCATAAACACAGGGACCCGCCCAGATACGCAGTATTTT

abundance: -
j_gene: TRBJ1-1
v_gene: TRBV6-5
d_gene: -
CDR3aa: CASSVSGRQGWEAFF
CDR3nt: TGTGCCAGCAGTGTATCAGGGCGACAAGGGTGGGAAGCTTTCTTT

abundance: once
j_gene: TRBJ2-2
v_gene: TRBV10-3
d_gene: -
CDR3aa: CAAGGRGNTGELFF
CDR3nt: TGTGCCGCTGGGGGCAGGGGGAACACCGGGGAGCTGTTTTTT

abundance: -
j_gene: TRBJ1-1
v_gene: TRBV11-3
d_gene: -
CDR3aa: CASSLSGPNTEAFF
CDR3nt: TGTGCCAGCAGCTTATCGGGGCCCAACACTGAAGCTTTCTTT

abundance: -
j_gene: TRBJ2-5
v_gene: TRBV10-2
d_gene: -
CDR3aa: CASRQSGQETQYF
CDR3nt: TGCGCCAGCAGGCAAAGCGGCCAAGAGACCCAGTACTTC

abundance: -
j_gene: TRBJ1-1
v_gene: TRBV29-1
d_gene: TRBD1
CDR3aa: CSVEVRGLHTEAFF
CDR3nt: TGCAGCGTTGAAGTCAGGGGGTTGCACACTGAAGCTTTCTTT

abundance: -
j_gene: TRBJ2-1
v_gene: TRBV7-9
d_gene: TRBD1
CDR3aa: CASSPQNRGSYNEQFF
CDR3nt: TGTGCCAGCAGCCCCCAAAACAGGGGCTCCTACAATGAGCAGTTCTTC

abundance: few
j_gene: TRBJ2-3
v_gene: TRBV2
d_gene: TRBD2
CDR3aa: CASQTSGEWQYF
CDR3nt: TGTGCCAGCCAGACTAGCGGGGAGTGGCAGTATTTT

abundance: -
j_gene: TRBJ2-5
v_gene: TRBV4-2
d_gene: TRBD2
CDR3aa: CASSQTSGSVWETQYF
CDR3nt: TGTGCCAGCAGTCAGACTAGCGGGAGCGTCTGGGAGACCCAGTACTTC

abundance: -
j_gene: TRBJ2-3
v_gene: TRBV30
d_gene: -
CDR3aa: CAWRSQGGTDTQYF
CDR3nt: TGTGCCTGGAGGTCGCAGGGTGGGACAGATACGCAGTATTTT

abundance: -
j_gene: TRBJ2-1
v_gene: TRBV30
d_gene: TRBD2
CDR3aa: CAWSVMVGRAFNEQFF
CDR3nt: TGTGCCTGGAGTGTAATGGTCGGGAGGGCCTTCAATGAGCAGTTCTTC

abundance: -
j_gene: TRBJ2-1
v_gene: TRBV11-1
d_gene: TRBD1
CDR3aa: CASSTGQGNEQFF
CDR3nt: TGTGCCAGCAGCACCGGACAGGGCAATGAGCAGTTCTTC

abundance: -
j_gene: TRBJ1-2
v_gene: TRBV10-3
d_gene: TRBD1
CDR3aa: CAIKGTGKVNYGYTF
CDR3nt: TGTGCCATCAAAGGGACAGGGAAGGTAAACTATGGCTACACCTTC

abundance: -
j_gene: TRBJ2-1
v_gene: TRBV5-4
d_gene: -
CDR3aa: CASSLDAGSYNEQFF
CDR3nt: TGTGCCAGCAGCTTGGATGCGGGGTCCTACAATGAGCAGTTCTTC

abundance: -
j_gene: TRBJ1-2
v_gene: TRBV4-2
d_gene: -
CDR3aa: CASSQDWRGPTGYTF
CDR3nt: TGTGCCAGCAGCCAAGATTGGAGGGGCCCCACGGGCTACACCTTC

abundance: -
j_gene: TRBJ1-5
v_gene: TRBV27
d_gene: -
CDR3aa: CASSLEGRGYQPQHF
CDR3nt: TGTGCCAGCAGCTTGGAGGGGAGGGGTTATCAGCCCCAGCATTTT

abundance: -
j_gene: TRBJ2-3
v_gene: TRBV28
d_gene: -
CDR3aa: CASSLGGLSTDTQYF
CDR3nt: TGTGCCAGCAGTTTGGGGGGGCTTAGCACAGATACGCAGTATTTT

abundance: -
j_gene: TRBJ2-2
v_gene: TRBV11-1
d_gene: -
CDR3aa: CASSRDNTGELFF
CDR3nt: TGTGCCAGCAGCCGGGACAACACCGGGGAGCTGTTTTTT

abundance: -
j_gene: TRBJ2-7
v_gene: TRBV6-1
d_gene: -
CDR3aa: CASSDQGSTIQYF
CDR3nt: TGTGCCAGCAGTGATCAGGGTTCCACGATCCAGTACTTC

abundance: -
j_gene: TRBJ2-3
v_gene: TRBV7-9
d_gene: -
CDR3aa: CASTLVDTQYF
CDR3nt: TGTGCCAGCACCCTGGTAGATACGCAGTATTTT

abundance: -
j_gene: TRBJ2-5
v_gene: TRBV12-5
d_gene: TRBD2
CDR3aa: CASGLARLLAESYQETQYF
CDR3nt: TGTGCTAGTGGTTTGGCCCGCCTTCTAGCGGAATCTTACCAAGAGACCCAGTACTTC

abundance: -
j_gene: TRBJ1-1
v_gene: TRBV5-4
d_gene: -
CDR3aa: CASSEGAQLGTEAFF
CDR3nt: TGTGCCAGCAGCGAAGGGGCCCAGTTAGGGACTGAAGCTTTCTTT

abundance: -
j_gene: TRBJ1-1
v_gene: TRBV14
d_gene: -
CDR3aa: CASSQDHRNTEAFF
CDR3nt: TGTGCCAGCAGCCAAGACCACAGGAACACTGAAGCTTTCTTT

abundance: -
j_gene: TRBJ2-2
v_gene: TRBV29-1
d_gene: -
CDR3aa: CSVTSLGAGELFF
CDR3nt: TGCAGCGTCACCAGCCTCGGGGCCGGGGAGCTGTTTTTT

abundance: -
j_gene: TRBJ1-2
v_gene: TRBV6-1
d_gene: -
CDR3aa: CARDGHDLNNYGYTF
CDR3nt: TGTGCCAGGGACGGCCACGATCTGAATAACTATGGCTACACCTTC

abundance: -
j_gene: TRBJ2-1
v_gene: TRBV7-2
d_gene: -
CDR3aa: CASSAHFGPGLGAYNEQFF
CDR3nt: TGTGCCAGCAGCGCCCACTTTGGCCCGGGACTCGGGGCCTACAATGAGCAGTTCTTC

abundance: -
j_gene: TRBJ2-7
v_gene: TRBV4-3
d_gene: TRBD1
CDR3aa: CASSHRDRTYEQYF
CDR3nt: TGCGCCAGCAGCCATAGGGACAGGACCTACGAGCAGTACTTC

abundance: -
j_gene: TRBJ1-1
v_gene: TRBV5-4
d_gene: -
CDR3aa: CASSSQTLNTEAFF
CDR3nt: TGTGCCAGCAGCTCACAGACCCTGAACACTGAAGCTTTCTTT